This TCR beta chain is drawn from a study of T-cell memory formation after mild COVID-19. About the research overall: Largely, the TCR clusters proved donor specific. Study-wide points: CD8+ contracting clones occupied EMRA, while CD4+ ones occupied mainly CM and EM. From day 15 to 85, contracting clones were balanced between CD4 and CD8, whereas later expanders leaned toward CD4+. Cross-reactive memory seemingly joined, as some responding clones were found in pre-infection memory.

The CDR3 extends over 17 amino acids. V shed 1 base, J shed 2 bases, and the junction held 7 bases outside the gene matches. From germline, CDR1 is LNHNV and CDR2 YYDKDF (reference sequence). This clonotype was picked up a small number of times. What it binds is unknown. Each CDR3 protein is one row after TCRdb ran MiXCR on the 5' RACE reads. This table has roughly 580,000 distinct CDR3 sequences, 18% appearing once. The V and J genes are TRBV15 and TRBJ2-1; 8 bases are shared with TRBD2. The sequencing sample was made of PBMCs or a T cell subset sorted from them (not recorded which). This clonotype was sampled from an adult woman who had mild COVID-19 (a few samples of this study predate the infection). Cell type and time point are not known. The DNA for the CDR3 is TGTGCCACCAGCAGAGGGGCGAGCGGGGGACCCTACAATGAGCAGTTCTTC. This encodes CATSRGASGGPYNEQFF.